A selection of T cell receptor beta chains follows, all from one sample in a study of cytomegalovirus exposure and HLA in healthy donors. Profiling relied on immunoSEQ multiplex PCR, and the TCRdb table lists in-frame clones only, not all of them. The sample comprises around 60,000 clones, 95% of which are singletons, and about 6% rests with the top ten. Sequencing was performed on PBMCs. The receptors shown here come from a woman aged 18 to 35 in good health and CMV-seropositive. The CDR3 runs from the conserved cysteine through the conserved F or W. Some rows mark clone size as missing; the rest say once, few, many or name a class of expanded clone.

len | abundance | v_gene | CDR3aa
15 | . | TRBV28 | CASSPPTAMNTEAFF
18 | once | TRBV4-1 | CASSLAGRDGTSGIEQYF
15 | . | TRBV7-6 | CASSLGSSGGYEQYF
14 | . | TRBV27 | CASSWDSLFNEQFF
14 | . | TRBV28 | CASTPGQFSYEQYF
14 | . | TRBV7-3 | CASRGLAGGGEQFF
16 | . | TRBV5-5 | CASSQAGTPANSPLHF
18 | . | TRBV4-1 | CASSLVPLTSGTTGEQYF
16 | . | TRBV5-4 | CASSLNPAGAYNEQFF
15 | . | TRBV11-3 | CASSSGPSPPNEQYF
16 | . | TRBV9 | CASSVVRASLRNEQFF
15 | . | TRBV15 | CATSRDAGGGQPQHF
16 | . | TRBV27 | CASSFGTNHHYDTQYF
14 | once | TRBV28 | CASSKLAGAYEQYF
19 | . | TRBV7-3 | CASSPGRLAGALGTDTQYF
13 | . | TRBV27 | CASSLHANYGYTF